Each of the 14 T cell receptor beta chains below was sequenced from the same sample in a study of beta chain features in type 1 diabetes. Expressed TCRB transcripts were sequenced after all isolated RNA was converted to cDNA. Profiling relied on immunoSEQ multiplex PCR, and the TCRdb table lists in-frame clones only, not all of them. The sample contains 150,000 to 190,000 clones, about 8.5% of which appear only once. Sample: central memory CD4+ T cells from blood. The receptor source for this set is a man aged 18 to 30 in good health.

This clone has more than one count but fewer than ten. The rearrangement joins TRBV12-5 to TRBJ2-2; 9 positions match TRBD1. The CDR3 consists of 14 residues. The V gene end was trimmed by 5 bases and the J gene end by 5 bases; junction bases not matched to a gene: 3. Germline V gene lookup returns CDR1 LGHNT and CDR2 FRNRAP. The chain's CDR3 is CASGLQGATGELFF. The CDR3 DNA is TGTGCTAGTGGTCTACAGGGGGCGACCGGGGAGCTGTTTTTT.

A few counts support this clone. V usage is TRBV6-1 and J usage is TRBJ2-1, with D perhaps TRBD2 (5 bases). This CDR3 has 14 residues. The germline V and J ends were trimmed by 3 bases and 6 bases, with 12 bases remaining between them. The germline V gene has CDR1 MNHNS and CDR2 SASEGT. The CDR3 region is CASSDTTRPNEQFF. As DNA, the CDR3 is TGTGCCAGCAGTGATACCACTAGGCCCAATGAGCAGTTCTTC.

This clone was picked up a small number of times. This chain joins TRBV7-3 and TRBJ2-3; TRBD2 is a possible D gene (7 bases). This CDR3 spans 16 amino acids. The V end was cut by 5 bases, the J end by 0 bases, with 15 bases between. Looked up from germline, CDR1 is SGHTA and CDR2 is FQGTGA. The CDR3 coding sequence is TGTGCCAGCAGCCAAGGCGGGGGCTTGAGCACAGATACGCAGTATTTT. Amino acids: CASSQGGGLSTDTQYF.

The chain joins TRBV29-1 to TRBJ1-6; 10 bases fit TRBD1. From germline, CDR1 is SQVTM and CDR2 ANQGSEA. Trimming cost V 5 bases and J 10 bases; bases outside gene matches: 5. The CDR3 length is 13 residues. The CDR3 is CSVRTGGESPLHF. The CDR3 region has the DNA TGCAGCGTTCGGACAGGGGGGGAGTCACCCCTCCACTTT. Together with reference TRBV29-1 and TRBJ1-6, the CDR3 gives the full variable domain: SAVISQKPSRDICQRGTSLTIQCQVDSQVTMMFWYRQQPGQSLTLIATANQGSEATYESGFVIDKFPISRPNLTFSTLTVSNMSPEDSSIYLCSVRTGGESPLHFGNGTRLTVT.

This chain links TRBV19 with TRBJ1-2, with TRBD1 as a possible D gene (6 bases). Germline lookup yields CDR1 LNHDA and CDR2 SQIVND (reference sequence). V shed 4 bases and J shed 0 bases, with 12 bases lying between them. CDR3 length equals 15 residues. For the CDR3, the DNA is TGTGCCAGTAGTACAGGGGAGAGTTCTAACTATGGCTACACCTTC. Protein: CASSTGESSNYGYTF.

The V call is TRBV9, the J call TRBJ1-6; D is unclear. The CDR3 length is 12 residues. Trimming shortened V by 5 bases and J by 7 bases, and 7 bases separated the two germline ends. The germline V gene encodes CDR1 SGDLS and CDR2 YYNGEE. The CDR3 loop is CASRKENSPLHF. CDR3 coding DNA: TGTGCCAGCAGAAAAGAGAATTCACCCCTCCACTTT.

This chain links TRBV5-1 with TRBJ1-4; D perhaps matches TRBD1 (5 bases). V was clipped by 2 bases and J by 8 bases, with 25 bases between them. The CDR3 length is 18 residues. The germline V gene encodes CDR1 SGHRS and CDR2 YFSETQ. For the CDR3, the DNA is TGCGCCAGCAGCTTAGGTTTTTCATCGGTCTCAGGGCACGAAAAACTGTTTTTT. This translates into CASSLGFSSVSGHEKLFF.

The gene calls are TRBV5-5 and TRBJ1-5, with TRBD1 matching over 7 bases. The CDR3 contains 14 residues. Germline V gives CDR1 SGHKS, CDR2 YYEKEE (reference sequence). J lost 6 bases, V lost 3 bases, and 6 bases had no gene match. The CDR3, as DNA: TGTGCCAGCAGCTCAACAGGGGTGGCTCAGCCCCAGCATTTT. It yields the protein CASSSTGVAQPQHF.

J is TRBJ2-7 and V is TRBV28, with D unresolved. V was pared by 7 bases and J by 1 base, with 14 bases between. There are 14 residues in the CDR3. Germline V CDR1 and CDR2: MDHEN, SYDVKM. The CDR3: CASTRYGQSYEQYF. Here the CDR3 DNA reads TGTGCCAGCACCAGATATGGCCAGTCCTACGAGCAGTACTTC.

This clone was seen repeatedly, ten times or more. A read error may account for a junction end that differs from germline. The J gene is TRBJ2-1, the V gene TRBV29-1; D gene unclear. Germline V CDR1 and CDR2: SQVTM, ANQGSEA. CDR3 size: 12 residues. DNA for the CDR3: TGCAGCGTTCTTAGCTCCAACAATGAGCAGTTCTTC. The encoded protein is CSVLSSNNEQFF.

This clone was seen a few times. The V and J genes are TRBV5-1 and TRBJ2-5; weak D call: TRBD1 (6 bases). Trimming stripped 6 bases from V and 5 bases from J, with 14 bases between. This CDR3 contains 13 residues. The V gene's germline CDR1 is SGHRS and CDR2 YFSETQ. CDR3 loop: CASTGTFAETQYF. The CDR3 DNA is TGCGCCAGCACGGGGACATTTGCGGAGACCCAGTACTTC.

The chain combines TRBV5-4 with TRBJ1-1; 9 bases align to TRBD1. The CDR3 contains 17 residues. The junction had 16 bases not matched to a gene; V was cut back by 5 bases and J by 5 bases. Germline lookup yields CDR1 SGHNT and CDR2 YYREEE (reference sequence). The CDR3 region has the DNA TGTGCCAGCAGTTACTATGGGACAGGGAGTTTGTATACTGAAGCTTTCTTT. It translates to CASSYYGTGSLYTEAFF.

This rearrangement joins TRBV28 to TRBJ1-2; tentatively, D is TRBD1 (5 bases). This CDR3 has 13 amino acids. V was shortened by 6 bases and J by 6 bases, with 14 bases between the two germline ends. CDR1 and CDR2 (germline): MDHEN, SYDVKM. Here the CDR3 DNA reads TGTGCCAGCAGGTGGGGAGGGGTCAATGGCTACACCTTC. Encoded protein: CASRWGGVNGYTF.

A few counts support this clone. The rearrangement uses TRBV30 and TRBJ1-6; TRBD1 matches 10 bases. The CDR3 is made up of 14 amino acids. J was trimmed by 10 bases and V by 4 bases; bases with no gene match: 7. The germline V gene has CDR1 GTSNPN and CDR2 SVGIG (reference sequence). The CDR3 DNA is TGTGCCTGGAACGGACAGGGGGTAGACTCACCCCTCCACTTT. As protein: CAWNGQGVDSPLHF. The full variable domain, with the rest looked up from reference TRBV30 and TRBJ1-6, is SQTIHQWPATLVQPVGSPLSLECTVEGTSNPNLYWYRQAAGRGLQLLFYSVGIGQISSEVPQNLSASRPQDRQFILSSKKLLLSDSGFYLCAWNGQGVDSPLHFGNGTRLTVT.